The 27 T cell receptor beta chains listed next were all sequenced from one sample in a study of blood T cell repertoires in COVID-19. Here immunoSEQ multiplex PCR was the method, and the copy in TCRdb shows in-frame clones only, minus some. Of 80,000 or so clones in the sample, approximately 78% were seen once. The sequencing sample was made of peripheral blood. Receptor source: a woman in her 70s with acute or convalescent COVID-19.

This chain joins TRBV7-3 and TRBJ1-2; unclear D gene. The length of the CDR3 is 13 residues. Trimming stripped 2 bases from V and 6 bases from J, with 10 bases between. Germline CDR1 reads SGHTA; CDR2 reads FQGTGA. The CDR3 coding sequence is TGTGCCAGCAGCTTAGAGGCCGGGGATGGCTACACCTTC. Residues: CASSLEAGDGYTF.

The rearrangement joins TRBV12-3 or TRBV12-4 to TRBJ2-1; unclear D gene. The V gene lost 2 bases and the J gene lost 10 bases, with 9 bases spanning the gap. The CDR3 consists of 12 residues. The CDR3 bases are TGTGCCAGCAGTTTAATCCCGCAGGAGCAGTTCTTC. Its protein is CASSLIPQEQFF.

This sequence joins TRBV5-1 and TRBJ2-7, with D maybe TRBD2 (6 bases). In germline, CDR1 is SGHRS, CDR2 YFSETQ. Trimming removed 4 bases from V and 0 bases from J, with 14 bases in between. CDR3 length equals 15 residues. CDR3 sequence (DNA): TGCGCCAGCAGCCTCTTAGCGGAGAGCTCCTACGAGCAGTACTTC. This gives the protein CASSLLAESSYEQYF.

This clone was detected a few times. This chain uses TRBV27 with TRBJ2-7; perhaps TRBD2 as D (5 bases). V gave up 11 bases and J gave up 1 base, with 15 bases separating them. Germline CDR1 reads MNHEY; CDR2 reads SMNVEV (reference sequence). The CDR3 runs 13 residues. In DNA, the CDR3 is TGTGCCTCCTCCGAGGGTTTTTCCTACGAGCAGTACTTC. Its translation is CASSEGFSYEQYF.

The chain has TRBV9 and TRBJ1-6, with D maybe TRBD1 (6 bases). Germline CDR1 and CDR2: SGDLS and YYNGEE. Trimming pared 3 bases from V and 8 bases from J, leaving 12 bases between. The CDR3 has 14 amino acids. The CDR3 region is CASSGQTGDSPLHF. The CDR3 DNA sequence: TGTGCCAGCAGCGGTCAGACAGGCGATTCACCCCTCCACTTT.

The chain links TRBV10-3 to TRBJ1-4; 9 bases agree with TRBD1. CDR3 length: 14 residues. Trimming took 2 bases from V and 5 from J; bases not matched to a gene: 0. CDR1 and CDR2 from the germline V gene are ENHRY and SYGVKD. In DNA, the CDR3 is TGTGCCATCAGTGAGGGACAGGGGAATGAAAAACTGTTTTTT. Its protein is CAISEGQGNEKLFF.

This chain connects TRBV10-3 to TRBJ1-6, with TRBD1 matching over 8 bases. From germline, CDR1 is ENHRY and CDR2 SYGVKD. Trimming took 5 bases from V and 5 from J; bases not matched to a gene: 2. The CDR3 sequence is 14 residues long. CDR3: CAISPGQDNSPLHF. The CDR3 nucleotides read TGTGCCATCAGTCCGGGACAGGATAATTCACCCCTCCACTTT.

This rearrangement joins TRBV6-1 to TRBJ1-1; maybe TRBD1 (6 bases). Trimming removed 6 bases from V and 5 bases from J, with 10 bases in between. The CDR3 consists of 12 residues. Germline-derived CDR1 and CDR2 are MNHNS and SASEGT. The CDR3 DNA follows: TGTGCCAGCAGCTTCAGGGGTACTGAAGCTTTCTTT. Translated, it gives CASSFRGTEAFF.

As regards this clone: An end of the junction does not agree with germline; a read error may underlie this. V is TRBV7-2 and J is TRBJ2-5; TRBD2 agrees at 12 bases. Germline V gives CDR1 SGHTA, CDR2 FQGNSA. This CDR3 is 16 amino acids long. This CDR3 is CASSLAGGPGSETQYF. The CDR3 DNA follows: TGTGCCAGCAGCCTAGCGGGAGGGCCGGGGAGCGAGACCCAGTACTTC.

The gene calls are TRBV6-5 and TRBJ2-7; possible D gene TRBD2, 5 bases. CDR3 length: 15 amino acids. Germline loops: CDR1 MNHEY, CDR2 SVGAGI. V was shortened by 0 bases and J by 0 bases, with 9 bases between the two germline ends. The CDR3: CASSYSAGLSYEQYF. As DNA, the CDR3 is TGTGCCAGCAGTTACTCGGCAGGACTCTCCTACGAGCAGTACTTC.

The V call is TRBV5-4, the J call TRBJ2-3; TRBD2 is a possible D gene (5 bases). Germline CDR1 SGHNT, CDR2 YYREEE (reference sequence). The V and J ends lost 0 bases and 0 bases respectively, with 8 bases between them. This CDR3 contains 15 residues. As DNA, the CDR3 is TGTGCCAGCAGCTTGGATAGCGTTAGCACAGATACGCAGTATTTT. This translates into CASSLDSVSTDTQYF.

The chain uses TRBV6-1 and TRBJ2-7; 7 nucleotides align to TRBD1. The length of the CDR3 is 13 residues. Germline V CDR1 and CDR2: MNHNS, SASEGT. With 2 bases clipped from V and 9 bases from J, the junction kept 7 bases outside the gene matches. CDR3 residues: CASSESQGVAQYF. Written as DNA, the CDR3 is TGTGCCAGCAGTGAATCCCAGGGGGTAGCGCAGTACTTC.

The chain has TRBV6-5 and TRBJ2-7, with TRBD2 matching over 11 bases. The CDR3 runs to 15 residues. Trimming at V came to 6 bases and at J to 7 bases, leaving 11 bases not matched to a gene. Germline CDR1 and CDR2: MNHEY and SVGAGI. The CDR3 DNA reads TGTGCCAGCAGCGTACTAGCGGGAGCAACGGGGGAGCAGTACTTC. Translation gives CASSVLAGATGEQYF.

The rearrangement links TRBV24-1 to TRBJ2-1; tentatively, D is TRBD2 (5 bases). Trimming removed 1 base at V and 0 bases at J, with 9 bases between. Germline assignment: CDR1 KGHDR and CDR2 SFDVKD. The CDR3 contains 16 residues. The CDR3 loop reads CATSDLAANSYNEQFF. CDR3 nucleotides: TGTGCCACCAGTGATTTAGCGGCCAACTCCTACAATGAGCAGTTCTTC.

The chain recombines TRBV5-4 with TRBJ2-1; D gene unclear. Germline values: CDR1 SGHNT, CDR2 YYREEE (reference sequence). V shed 0 bases and J shed 4 bases, with 5 bases lying between them. The CDR3 consists of 13 residues. The CDR3 protein is CASSLELYNEQFF. The CDR3 region has the DNA TGTGCCAGCAGCTTGGAACTATACAATGAGCAGTTCTTC.

Details on this clone: This CDR3 is also generated by other DNA sequences in the sample. The chain combines TRBV3-1 (or the pseudogene TRBV3-2) with TRBJ2-2, with 8 bases identical to TRBD2. Germline loops: CDR1 LGHDT, CDR2 YNNKEL (reference sequence). The V segment lost 1 base and the J segment 5 bases; nucleotides outside the gene matches: 0. The CDR3 runs to 14 residues. The DNA for the CDR3 is TGTGCCAGCAGCCAAGCGGGGGGGACCGGGGAGCTGTTTTTT. It encodes CASSQAGGTGELFF.

The J gene is TRBJ2-1, the V gene TRBV5-1; the match to TRBD2 covers 8 bases. J gave up 2 bases and V 4 bases, and 5 bases lay outside the gene matches. The CDR3 spans 15 residues. Germline CDR1 SGHRS, CDR2 YFSETQ. This CDR3 reads CASSQGLDAYNEQFF. For the CDR3, the DNA is TGCGCCAGCAGCCAGGGACTAGATGCCTACAATGAGCAGTTCTTC.

The V and J genes are TRBV6-5 and TRBJ2-2; unclear D gene. V gave up 7 bases and J gave up 0 bases, with 9 bases separating them. Germline values: CDR1 MNHEY, CDR2 SVGAGI. CDR3 length: 14 residues. CDR3 sequence: CASNRHANTGELFF. The CDR3 DNA sequence: TGTGCCAGCAACCGACACGCGAACACCGGGGAGCTGTTTTTT.

V gene TRBV9 combines with J gene TRBJ2-3, with D possibly matching TRBD2 (5 bases). The CDR3 runs 14 residues. Germline lookup yields CDR1 SGDLS and CDR2 YYNGEE. V was shortened by 2 bases and J by 4 bases, with 11 bases between the two germline ends. The CDR3 sequence: CASSVGVSADTQYF. The CDR3 DNA sequence: TGTGCCAGCAGCGTGGGAGTTTCAGCAGATACGCAGTATTTT.

CDR3 bases: TGTGCCAGCAGCTCGGGACTAGCGACTAGAAATGAGCAGTTCTTC. Translation gives CASSSGLATRNEQFF. The J gene is TRBJ2-1, the V gene TRBV11-2; 10 bases map to TRBD2. V lost 4 bases to trimming and J lost 7 bases; unmatched junction nucleotides: 7. CDR1 and CDR2 from the germline V gene are SGHAT and FQNNGV. This CDR3 comprises 15 residues.

This sequence joins TRBV19 and TRBJ2-3; D may be TRBD2 (5 bases). Between the trimmed V and J ends, which lost 5 bases and 2 bases, there was a span of 20 bases. Looked up from germline, CDR1 is LNHDA and CDR2 is SQIVND (reference sequence). The CDR3 contains 17 residues. The CDR3 DNA reads as TGTGCCAGTAGTGCTTATTGGCGGGTCCAAGACACAGATACGCAGTATTTT. Its translation is CASSAYWRVQDTDTQYF.

The genes are TRBV20-1 and TRBJ2-7; 7 nucleotides line up with TRBD2. Per the germline V gene, CDR1 is DFQATT and CDR2 is SNEGSKA (reference sequence). CDR3 length: 14 residues. V lost 3 bases and J lost 3; bases outside the gene matches: 8. CDR3 sequence: CSASNTGTNYEQYF. The CDR3 coding sequence is TGCAGTGCTAGTAATACCGGGACTAACTACGAGCAGTACTTC.

This chain uses TRBV4-1 with TRBJ2-2, with 8 positions matching TRBD2. The trim removed 3 bases at V and 2 bases at J, leaving 5 bases unmatched. This CDR3 is 16 amino acids long. Germline CDR1 and CDR2: MGHRA and YSYEKL. CDR3 in amino acids: CASSHREGHNTGELFF. DNA of the CDR3: TGCGCCAGCAGCCACCGGGAGGGCCACAACACCGGGGAGCTGTTTTTT.

The chain is built from TRBV27 and TRBJ1-1, with 7 positions matching TRBD1. V was clipped by 10 bases and J by 0 bases; unmatched bases: 11. CDR1 is MNHEY, CDR2 SMNVEV, per germline (reference sequence). CDR3 length equals 15 residues. CDR3 sequence: CATTKAGTVNTEAFF. The CDR3 region has the DNA TGTGCCACAACTAAGGCCGGGACAGTGAACACTGAAGCTTTCTTT.

This rearrangement joins TRBV5-5 to TRBJ2-3; 10 bases fit TRBD1. The CDR3 consists of 16 residues. Germline loops: CDR1 SGHKS, CDR2 YYEKEE (reference sequence). The ends lost 4 bases at V and 0 bases at J; junction bases unmatched: 5. The CDR3 nucleotides read TGTGCCAGCAGCCGACAGGGGGCCCCTAGCACAGATACGCAGTATTTT. It specifies CASSRQGAPSTDTQYF.

The chain uses TRBV3-1 (or the pseudogene TRBV3-2) and TRBJ2-1, with 8 positions matching TRBD2. The germline V gene has CDR1 LGHDT and CDR2 YNNKEL (reference sequence). CDR3 length equals 16 residues. J lost 5 bases, V lost 0 bases, and 6 bases had no gene match. The CDR3: CASSQEFGRADNEQFF. CDR3 coding DNA: TGTGCCAGCAGCCAAGAATTCGGGAGGGCGGACAATGAGCAGTTCTTC.

The chain recombines TRBV3-1 (or the pseudogene TRBV3-2) with TRBJ2-2; 11 bases match TRBD2. The germline V gene has CDR1 LGHDT and CDR2 YNNKEL (reference sequence). This CDR3 contains 18 residues. Trimming at V came to 1 base and at J to 0 bases, leaving 4 bases not matched to a gene. CDR3 region: CASSQGLAGPPNTGELFF. The CDR3 nucleotides read TGTGCCAGCAGCCAAGGACTAGCGGGGCCCCCGAACACCGGGGAGCTGTTTTTT.